These 6 T cell receptor beta chains were all obtained from the same sample, sequenced in a study of T cell responses to AZD1222 COVID-19 vaccine. The table came from immunoSEQ multiplex PCR; TCRdb's copy has only in-frame clones and leaves some out. The data show approximately 130,000 clones, 90% to 95% seen once. The source was peripheral blood, collected on day 0 of AZD1222 vaccination. The receptor source for this set is an adult in good health.

CDR3 loop: CASSLTSGRVETQYF. The CDR3 nucleotides read TGTGCCAGCAGTTTGACTAGCGGGAGAGTGGAGACCCAGTACTTC. The J gene is TRBJ2-5, the V gene TRBV27; 12 nucleotides match TRBD2. The CDR3 is 15 residues long. CDR1 and CDR2 (germline): MNHEY, SMNVEV (reference sequence). Trimming at V came to 3 bases and at J to 5 bases, leaving 4 bases not matched to a gene.

The rearrangement links TRBV7-6 to TRBJ2-1; TRBD2 agrees at 10 bases. Germline V lookup: CDR1 SGHVS, CDR2 FNYEAQ. V shed 1 base and J 7 bases; nucleotides not matched to a gene: 7. The CDR3 covers 16 residues. The CDR3 spells CASSLGPSGSRNEQFF. CDR3 DNA sequence: TGTGCCAGCAGCTTAGGTCCTAGCGGGAGTAGAAATGAGCAGTTCTTC.

The V and J genes are TRBV7-8 and TRBJ1-1; maybe TRBD1 (6 bases). Germline lookup yields CDR1 SGHVS and CDR2 FQNEAQ. This CDR3 contains 14 residues. V was trimmed by 5 bases and J by 1 base, leaving 11 bases between them. The chain's CDR3 is CASSHKQGNTEAFF. CDR3 DNA: TGTGCCAGCAGCCATAAACAGGGGAACACTGAAGCTTTCTTT.

The V call is TRBV19, the J call TRBJ1-1; D remains ambiguous. Germline CDR1 is LNHDA and CDR2 is SQIVND (reference sequence). The CDR3 has 14 residues. Trimming pared 6 bases from V and 3 bases from J, leaving 14 bases between. The CDR3, as DNA: TGTGCCAGTAGCTCATCCCCGGGTCACACTGAAGCTTTCTTT. Encoded protein: CASSSSPGHTEAFF.

The chain is built from TRBV2 and TRBJ2-7; perhaps D is TRBD1 or TRBD2 (6 bases each). V lost 4 bases, J lost 6 bases, and 13 bases lay in between. CDR3 size: 13 residues. Per germline, CDR1 SNHLY and CDR2 FYNNEI. The CDR3 loop reads CASSGSRGREQYF. CDR3 nucleotides: TGTGCCAGCAGTGGGTCTCGGGGGCGCGAGCAGTACTTC. The full variable domain, its missing parts supplied by reference TRBV2 and TRBJ2-7, is EPEVTQTPSHQVTQMGQEVILRCVPISNHLYFYWYRQILGQKVEFLVSFYNNEISEKSEIFDDQFSVERPDGSNFTLKIRSTKLEDSAMYFCASSGSRGREQYFGPGTRLTVT.

This sequence joins TRBV6-6 and TRBJ1-6, with TRBD1 matching 9 bases. Trimming at V came to 5 bases and at J to 10 bases, leaving 15 bases not matched to a gene. The CDR3 consists of 17 residues. Looked up from germline, CDR1 is MNHNY and CDR2 is SVGAGI (reference sequence). DNA for the CDR3: TGTGCCAGCAGTCTCGGGGGACAGGGAAGTTTGGGGTCACCCCTCCACTTT. As protein: CASSLGGQGSLGSPLHF.